This entry is about one T cell receptor (beta chain). The sample is drawn from a study of blood T cell repertoires in COVID-19. Study details: T cells, B-cell-depleted T cells, or PBMCs provided the cDNA or gDNA that served as material.

Seattle-derived patients entered the study during active infection and were followed longitudinally. V shed 3 bases and J shed 0 bases, with 8 bases lying between them. The CDR3 sequence is 15 residues long. The germline gives CDR1 MNHEY, CDR2 SMNVEV (reference sequence). TCRdb keeps only in-frame clones here, not all; method: immunoSEQ multiplex PCR. The table includes roughly 280,000 clones, around 87% detected once. The sample consisted of peripheral blood. The V call is TRBV27, the J call TRBJ2-2, with TRBD1 as a possible D gene (5 bases). The origin of this receptor is a woman aged 60 to 75 with COVID-19, enrolled during active disease. DNA of the CDR3: TGTGCCAGCAGTTTTGGACACTCGAACACCGGGGAGCTGTTTTTT. Protein sequence: CASSFGHSNTGELFF.